This passage covers 14 T cell receptor beta chains from one sample sequenced in a study of shared clonotypes between healthy human individuals. The naive CD8 fraction comprised CD45RO-negative cells positively selected for CCR7 and excluded terminally differentiated effector memory CD45RA+ cells. The table came from immunoSEQ multiplex PCR; TCRdb's copy has only in-frame clones and leaves some out. Of 1.5 million to 2.5 million clones detected, just under 95% appear once; the ten largest clones hold 0.9% to 1.5%. Input material: naive CD8+ T cells sorted from blood. The receptors originated from a man between 18 and 35 years old in good health.

V and J are TRBV14 and TRBJ2-6; D is perhaps TRBD2 (5 bases). V lost 0 bases and J lost 1, with 16 bases in between. The CDR3 is 19 amino acids. CDR1 is SGHDN and CDR2 is FVKESK in the germline V gene. This CDR3 reads CASSQEWEPLRSGANVLTF. In DNA form, the CDR3 reads TGTGCCAGCAGCCAAGAATGGGAGCCTTTGAGATCTGGGGCCAACGTCCTGACTTTC. The variable domain in full, completed from reference TRBV14 and TRBJ2-6, reads EAGVTQFPSHSVIEKGQTVTLRCDPISGHDNLYWYRRVMGKEIKFLLHFVKESKQDESGMPNNRFLAERTGGTYSTLKVQPAELEDSGVYFCASSQEWEPLRSGANVLTFGAGSRLTVL.

The chain has TRBV5-4 and TRBJ1-1; maybe TRBD1 (6 bases). V dropped 0 bases and J dropped 6 bases, with 12 bases sitting between them. The CDR3 consists of 14 residues. The germline V gene encodes CDR1 SGHNT and CDR2 YYREEE (reference sequence). The DNA for the CDR3 is TGTGCCAGCAGCTTGGCAGGGGATTTCGCTGAAGCTTTCTTT. Translation gives CASSLAGDFAEAFF.

J is TRBJ2-3 and V is TRBV19; D uncertain. The V end lost 11 bases, the J end lost 0 bases, and 9 bases lay between the germline ends. Germline CDR1 reads LNHDA; CDR2 reads SQIVND (reference sequence). This CDR3 region has 12 residues. The CDR3: CALTTSTDTQYF. In DNA, the CDR3 is TGTGCCCTGACCACGAGCACAGATACGCAGTATTTT.

The chain recombines TRBV4-3 with TRBJ1-4, with unresolved D. The germline V gene encodes CDR1 LGHNA and CDR2 YSLEER. CDR3 size: 13 residues. Trimming removed 0 bases from V and 5 bases from J, with 4 bases in between. The CDR3 DNA follows: TGCGCCAGCAGCCAAGACCCGAATGAAAAACTGTTTTTT. Protein product: CASSQDPNEKLFF.

The V gene is TRBV13, the J gene TRBJ2-7, with 9 bases fitting TRBD2. This CDR3 contains 14 residues. The V gene's germline CDR1 is PRHDT and CDR2 FYEKMQ (reference sequence). The V segment lost 5 bases and the J segment 6 bases; nucleotides outside the gene matches: 8. CDR3 amino acids: CASSPEAGGAEQYF. CDR3 sequence (DNA): TGTGCCAGCAGCCCAGAAGCGGGAGGCGCCGAGCAGTACTTC.

Comment on this clone: At the DNA level, this CDR3 is encoded by other sequences in the same sample as well. The chain is built from TRBV7-9 and TRBJ1-4; D is unresolved. Germline lookup yields CDR1 SEHNR and CDR2 FQNEAQ (reference sequence). The V gene lost 2 bases and the J gene lost 0 bases, with 7 bases spanning the gap. The CDR3 is 15 amino acids. CDR3 nucleotides: TGTGCCAGCAGCTTATTCAGCGCAACTAATGAAAAACTGTTTTTT. Protein sequence: CASSLFSATNEKLFF.

This chain connects TRBV5-1 to TRBJ2-2; D remains ambiguous. The germline V gene encodes CDR1 SGHRS and CDR2 YFSETQ. The V gene lost 2 bases and the J gene lost 6 bases, with 14 bases spanning the gap. The CDR3 loop spans 15 amino acids. CDR3 sequence: CASSFFWEGAGELFF. CDR3 sequence (DNA): TGCGCCAGCAGCTTTTTTTGGGAAGGAGCCGGGGAGCTGTTTTTT.

This clone came up once. This chain joins TRBV11-1 and TRBJ2-7; maybe TRBD2 (6 bases). Germline V gene sequence: CDR1 SGHAT, CDR2 FQDESV (reference sequence). This CDR3 has 12 amino acids. V was clipped by 5 bases and J by 5 bases, with 10 bases between them. The CDR3 here is CASSTGEDEQYF. Written as DNA, the CDR3 is TGTGCCAGCAGCACCGGGGAGGACGAGCAGTACTTC.

A note on this clone: Other DNA sequences in this specimen translate into the identical CDR3. The chain's CDR3 is CASSVGGGGGTEAFF. CDR3 sequence (DNA): TGTGCCAGCAGCGTAGGAGGAGGTGGGGGGACTGAAGCTTTCTTT. V gene TRBV9 combines with J gene TRBJ1-1; possibly TRBD1 for D (5 bases). The germline CDR1 and CDR2 sequences are SGDLS and YYNGEE. V was shortened by 0 bases and J by 5 bases, with 14 bases between the two germline ends. This CDR3 region has 15 residues.

CDR3 residues: CASSGPPGNPRGQDQPQHF. The CDR3 DNA sequence: TGCGCCAGCAGCGGACCACCGGGCAATCCAAGGGGGCAGGATCAGCCCCAGCATTTT. V is TRBV4-3 and J is TRBJ1-5; 7 bases are shared with TRBD1. CDR1 and CDR2 from the germline V gene are LGHNA and YSLEER. V lost 5 bases, J lost 5 bases, and 21 bases stayed unmatched. The CDR3 contains 19 residues.

This chain joins TRBV7-8 and TRBJ2-1; 14 nucleotides match TRBD2. CDR1 SGHVS and CDR2 FQNEAQ come from the germline V gene. J was trimmed by 4 bases and V by 5 bases; bases with no gene match: 1. This CDR3 is 15 amino acids long. The CDR3 DNA reads TGTGCCAGCAGCCGACTAGCGGGGGGGTACAATGAGCAGTTCTTC. Residues: CASSRLAGGYNEQFF.

The chain employs TRBV2 and TRBJ2-1; 7 positions agree with TRBD2. The CDR3 runs to 15 residues. The ends lost 3 bases at V and 6 bases at J; junction bases unmatched: 8. Germline assignment: CDR1 SNHLY and CDR2 FYNNEI. The CDR3 nucleotides are TGTGCCAGCAGTGACGGCGCGGGAGTCGCCAATGAGCAGTTCTTC. It yields the protein CASSDGAGVANEQFF.

The gene calls are TRBV6-5 and TRBJ1-1; D call uncertain. Germline loops: CDR1 MNHEY, CDR2 SVGAGI. The CDR3 extends over 13 amino acids. With 5 bases removed from V and 1 base from J, the gap between germline ends came to 8 bases. CDR3 coding DNA: TGTGCCAGCAGTCCCTCAGGGAACACTGAAGCTTTCTTT. It is translated as CASSPSGNTEAFF.

The rearrangement uses TRBV14 and TRBJ2-2, with 7 bases that match TRBD1. The germline CDR1 and CDR2 sequences are SGHDN and FVKESK. The CDR3 covers 17 residues. V shed 3 bases and J 1 base; nucleotides not matched to a gene: 8. The CDR3 DNA reads TGTGCCAGCAGCCATGAGGACAGGCGACTGAACACCGGGGAGCTGTTTTTT. Encoded protein: CASSHEDRRLNTGELFF.